Reported below is one T cell receptor (beta chain). Its antigen is still unknown. A much larger clone sits a single nucleotide away, making a read error possible. This entry is derived from a study of Graves' ophthalmopathy and Graves' hyperthyroidism. Study-wide results and limits: For separating ophthalmopathy from stable hyperthyroidism, a 13-signature model gave 87.88% sensitivity and around 76% specificity. The study's model predicted ophthalmopathy progression at about 68% sensitivity and about 72% specificity.

The V gene end was trimmed by 1 base and the J gene end by 1 base; junction bases not matched to a gene: 1. Germline CDR1 SQVTM, CDR2 ANQGSEA. The CDR3 has 13 amino acids. The diagnostic workup employed clinical symptoms, serum thyroxine, TRAb, thyroid ultrasound and orbital computed tomography. Sampling 10 ml of fresh peripheral blood provided the PBMCs. RNA transcripts were the source from which TCR beta CDR3 regions were amplified. Investigators did first-round RT-PCR with HTBI primers, then second-round multiplex PCR. TCRdb reprocessed the multiplex PCR reads via MiXCR and lists one record per CDR3 protein. The repertoire holds roughly 700,000 distinct CDR3 sequences, with 40% as singletons.

The sequence derives from an adult man with Graves' ophthalmopathy. The genes are TRBV29-1 and TRBJ2-7, with 7 bases that match TRBD2. What was sequenced was peripheral blood. The CDR3 sequence is CSVEGGGSYEQYF. CDR3 sequence (DNA): TGCAGCGTTGAAGGGGGGGGATCCTACGAGCAGTACTTC.